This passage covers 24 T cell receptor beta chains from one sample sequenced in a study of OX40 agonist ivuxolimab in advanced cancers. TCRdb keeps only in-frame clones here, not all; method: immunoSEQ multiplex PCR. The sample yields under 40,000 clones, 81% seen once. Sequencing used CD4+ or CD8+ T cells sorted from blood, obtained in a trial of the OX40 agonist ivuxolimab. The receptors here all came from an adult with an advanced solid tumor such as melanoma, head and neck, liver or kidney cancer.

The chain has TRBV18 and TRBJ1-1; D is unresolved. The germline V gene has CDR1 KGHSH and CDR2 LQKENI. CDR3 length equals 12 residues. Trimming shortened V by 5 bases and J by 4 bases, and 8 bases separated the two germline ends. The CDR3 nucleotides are TGTGCCAGCTCAGGGCGGGGCACTGAAGCTTTCTTT. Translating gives CASSGRGTEAFF.

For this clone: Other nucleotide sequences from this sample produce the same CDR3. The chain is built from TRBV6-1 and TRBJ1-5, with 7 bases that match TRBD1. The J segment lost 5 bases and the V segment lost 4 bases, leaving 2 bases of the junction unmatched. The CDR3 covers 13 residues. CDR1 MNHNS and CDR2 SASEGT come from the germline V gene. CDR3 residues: CASSGTGDQPQHF. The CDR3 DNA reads TGTGCCAGCAGTGGAACAGGGGATCAGCCCCAGCATTTT.

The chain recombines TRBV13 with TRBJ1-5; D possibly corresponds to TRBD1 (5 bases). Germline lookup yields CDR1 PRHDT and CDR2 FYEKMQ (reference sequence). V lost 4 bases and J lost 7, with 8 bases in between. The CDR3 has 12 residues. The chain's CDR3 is CASSSRGQPQHF. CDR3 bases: TGTGCCAGCAGCTCTAGGGGCCAGCCCCAGCATTTT.

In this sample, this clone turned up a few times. CDR3 protein: CASTLEKGSARNTEAFF. CDR3 sequence (DNA): TGCGCCAGCACTTTAGAAAAGGGATCTGCCCGGAACACTGAAGCTTTCTTT. V is TRBV5-1 and J is TRBJ1-1; D is unresolved. The CDR3 has 17 residues. CDR1 SGHRS and CDR2 YFSETQ come from the germline V gene. V was trimmed by 6 bases and J by 1 base, leaving 22 bases between them.

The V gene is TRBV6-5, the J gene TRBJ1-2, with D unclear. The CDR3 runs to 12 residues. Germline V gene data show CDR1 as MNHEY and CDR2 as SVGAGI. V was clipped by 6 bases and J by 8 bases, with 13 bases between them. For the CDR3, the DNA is TGTGCCAGCAGCTCCGCCACCCGGGGCTACACCTTC. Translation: CASSSATRGYTF.

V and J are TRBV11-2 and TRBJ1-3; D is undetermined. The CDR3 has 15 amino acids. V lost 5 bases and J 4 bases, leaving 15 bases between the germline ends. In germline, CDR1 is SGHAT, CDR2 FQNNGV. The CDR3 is CASSPTMFGGNTIYF. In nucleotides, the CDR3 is TGTGCCAGCAGCCCTACGATGTTCGGGGGAAACACCATATATTTT.

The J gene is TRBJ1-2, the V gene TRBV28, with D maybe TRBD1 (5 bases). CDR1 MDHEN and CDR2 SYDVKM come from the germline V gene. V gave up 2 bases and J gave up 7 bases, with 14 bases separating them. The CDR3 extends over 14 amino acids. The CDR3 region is CASSLRDGRSGYTF. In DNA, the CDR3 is TGTGCCAGCAGTTTACGGGACGGTAGAAGTGGCTACACCTTC.

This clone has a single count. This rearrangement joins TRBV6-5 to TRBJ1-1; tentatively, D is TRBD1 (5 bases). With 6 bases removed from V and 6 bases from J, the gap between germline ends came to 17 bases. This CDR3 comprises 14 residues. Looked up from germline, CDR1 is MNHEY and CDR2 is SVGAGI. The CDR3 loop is CASRLSFQGSEAFF. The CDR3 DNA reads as TGTGCCAGCAGGCTTTCCTTTCAGGGATCTGAAGCTTTCTTT.

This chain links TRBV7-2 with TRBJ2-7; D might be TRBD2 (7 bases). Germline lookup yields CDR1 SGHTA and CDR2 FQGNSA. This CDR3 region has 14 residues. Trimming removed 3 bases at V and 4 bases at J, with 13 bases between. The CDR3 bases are TGTGCCAGCAGCTTGGGGGGGCTGAGGTACGAGCAGTACTTC. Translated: CASSLGGLRYEQYF.

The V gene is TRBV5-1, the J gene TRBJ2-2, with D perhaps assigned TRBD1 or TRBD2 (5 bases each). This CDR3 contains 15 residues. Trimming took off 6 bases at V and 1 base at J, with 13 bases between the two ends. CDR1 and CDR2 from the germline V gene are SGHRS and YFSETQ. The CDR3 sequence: CASTSGRGNTGELFF. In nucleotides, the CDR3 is TGCGCCAGCACATCGGGAAGGGGGAACACCGGGGAGCTGTTTTTT.

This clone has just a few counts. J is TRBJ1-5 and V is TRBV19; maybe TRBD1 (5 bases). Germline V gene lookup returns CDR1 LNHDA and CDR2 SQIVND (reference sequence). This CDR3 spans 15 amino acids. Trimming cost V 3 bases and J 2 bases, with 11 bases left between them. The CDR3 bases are TGTGCCAGTAGTATGAGGCAGGGTGGCAATCAGCCCCAGCATTTT. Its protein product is CASSMRQGGNQPQHF.

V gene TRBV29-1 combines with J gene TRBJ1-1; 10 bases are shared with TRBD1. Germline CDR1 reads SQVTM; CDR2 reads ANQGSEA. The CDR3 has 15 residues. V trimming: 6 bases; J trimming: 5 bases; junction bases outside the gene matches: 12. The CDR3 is CSVAGGQGKETEAFF. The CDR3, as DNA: TGCAGCGTGGCGGGGGGACAGGGGAAAGAAACTGAAGCTTTCTTT.

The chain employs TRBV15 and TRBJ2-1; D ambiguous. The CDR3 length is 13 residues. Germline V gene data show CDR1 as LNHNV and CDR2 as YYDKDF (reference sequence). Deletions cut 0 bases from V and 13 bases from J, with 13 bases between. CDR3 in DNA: TGTGCCACCAGCAGAGAGTTGCGGCCGCGACAGTTCTTC. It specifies CATSRELRPRQFF.

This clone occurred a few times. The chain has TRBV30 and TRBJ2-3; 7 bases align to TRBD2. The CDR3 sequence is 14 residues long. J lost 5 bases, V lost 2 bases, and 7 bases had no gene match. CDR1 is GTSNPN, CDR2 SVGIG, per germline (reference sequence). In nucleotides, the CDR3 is TGTGCCTGGAGTTTTGGCGGGGGTGGAGATACGCAGTATTTT. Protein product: CAWSFGGGGDTQYF.

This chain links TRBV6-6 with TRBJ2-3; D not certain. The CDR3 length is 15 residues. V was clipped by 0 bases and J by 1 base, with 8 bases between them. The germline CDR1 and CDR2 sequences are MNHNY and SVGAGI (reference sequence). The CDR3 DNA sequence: TGTGCCAGCAGTTACTCGATTCGGGGCACAGATACGCAGTATTTT. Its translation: CASSYSIRGTDTQYF.

CDR3 nucleotide sequence: TGCGCCAGCAGCTTGGGCAGGGGGACTGAAGCTTTCTTT. It encodes CASSLGRGTEAFF. This chain joins TRBV5-1 and TRBJ1-1, with 7 bases aligning to TRBD1. CDR3 length: 13 residues. The V gene end was trimmed by 0 bases and the J gene end by 5 bases; junction bases not matched to a gene: 1. Germline V gene sequence: CDR1 SGHRS, CDR2 YFSETQ.

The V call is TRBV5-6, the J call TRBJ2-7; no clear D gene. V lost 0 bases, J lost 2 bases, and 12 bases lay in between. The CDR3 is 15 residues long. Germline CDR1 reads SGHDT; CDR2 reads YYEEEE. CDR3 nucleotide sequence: TGTGCCAGCAGCTTGGGTTGGACGGACCCCTACGAGCAGTACTTC. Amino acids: CASSLGWTDPYEQYF.

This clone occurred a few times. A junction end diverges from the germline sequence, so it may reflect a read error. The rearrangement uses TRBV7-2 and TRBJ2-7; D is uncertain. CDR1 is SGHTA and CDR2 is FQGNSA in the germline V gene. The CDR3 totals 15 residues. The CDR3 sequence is CASSLESRVSDEQYF. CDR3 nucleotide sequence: TGTGCCAGCAGCCTAGAATCAAGGGTCTCCGACGAGCAGTACTTC.

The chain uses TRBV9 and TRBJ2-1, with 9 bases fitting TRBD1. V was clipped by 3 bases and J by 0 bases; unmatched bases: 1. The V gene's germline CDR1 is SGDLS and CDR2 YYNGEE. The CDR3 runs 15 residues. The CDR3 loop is CASSADRGSYNEQFF. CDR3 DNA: TGTGCCAGCAGCGCGGACAGGGGCTCCTACAATGAGCAGTTCTTC.

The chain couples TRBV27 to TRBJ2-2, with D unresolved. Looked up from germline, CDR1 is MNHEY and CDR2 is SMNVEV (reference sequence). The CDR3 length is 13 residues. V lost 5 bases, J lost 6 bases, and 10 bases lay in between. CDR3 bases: TGTGCCAGCAGTCCCCCCTGGGCCGGGGAGCTGTTTTTT. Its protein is CASSPPWAGELFF.

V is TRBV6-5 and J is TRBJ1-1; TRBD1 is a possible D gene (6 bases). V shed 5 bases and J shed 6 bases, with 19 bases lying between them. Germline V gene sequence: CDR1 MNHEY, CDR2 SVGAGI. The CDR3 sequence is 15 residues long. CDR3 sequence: CASSRKGGTRPEAFF. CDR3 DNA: TGTGCCAGCAGTCGAAAAGGGGGTACACGGCCTGAAGCTTTCTTT.

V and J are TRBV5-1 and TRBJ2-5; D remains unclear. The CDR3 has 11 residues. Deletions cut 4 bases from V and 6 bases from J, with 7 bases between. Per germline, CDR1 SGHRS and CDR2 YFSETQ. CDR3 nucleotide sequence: TGCGCCAGCAGCCGAGTACAGACCCAGTACTTC. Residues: CASSRVQTQYF.

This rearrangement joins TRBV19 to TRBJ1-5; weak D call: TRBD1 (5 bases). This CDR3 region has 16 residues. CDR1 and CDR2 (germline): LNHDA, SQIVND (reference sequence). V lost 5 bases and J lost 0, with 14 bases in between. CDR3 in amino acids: CASSGLGGISNQPQHF. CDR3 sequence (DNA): TGTGCCAGTAGTGGACTGGGGGGAATTAGCAATCAGCCCCAGCATTTT.

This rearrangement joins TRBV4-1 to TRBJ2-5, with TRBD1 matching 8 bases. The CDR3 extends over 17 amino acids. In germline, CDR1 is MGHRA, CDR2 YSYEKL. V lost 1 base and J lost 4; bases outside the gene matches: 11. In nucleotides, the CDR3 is TGCGCCAGCAGCCAAGGAGGTCGACAGGGGCGGGGAGAGACCCAGTACTTC. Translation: CASSQGGRQGRGETQYF.